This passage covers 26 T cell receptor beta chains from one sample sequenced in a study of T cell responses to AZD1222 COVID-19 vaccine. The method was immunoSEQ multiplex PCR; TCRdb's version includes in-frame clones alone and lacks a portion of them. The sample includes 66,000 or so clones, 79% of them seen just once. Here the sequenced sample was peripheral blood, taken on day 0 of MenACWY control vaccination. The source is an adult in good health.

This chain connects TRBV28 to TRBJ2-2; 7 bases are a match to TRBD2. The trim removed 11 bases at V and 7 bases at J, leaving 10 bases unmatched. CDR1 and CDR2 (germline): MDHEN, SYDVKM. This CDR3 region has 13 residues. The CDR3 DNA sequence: TGTGCCTGGGCCAGGGAGGGTATCGGGGAGCTGTTTTTT. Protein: CAWAREGIGELFF.

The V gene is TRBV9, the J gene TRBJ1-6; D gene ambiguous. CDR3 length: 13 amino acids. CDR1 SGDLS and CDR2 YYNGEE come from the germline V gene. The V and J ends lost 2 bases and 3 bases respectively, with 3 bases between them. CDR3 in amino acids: CASSVGYNSPLHF. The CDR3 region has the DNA TGTGCCAGCAGCGTGGGCTATAATTCACCCCTCCACTTT.

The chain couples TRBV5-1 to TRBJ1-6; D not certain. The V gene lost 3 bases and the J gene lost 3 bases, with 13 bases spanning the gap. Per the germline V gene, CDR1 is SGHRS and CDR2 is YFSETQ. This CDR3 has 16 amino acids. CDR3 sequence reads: CASSSTGGDYNSPLHF. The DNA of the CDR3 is TGCGCCAGCAGCTCGACGGGAGGCGACTATAATTCACCCCTCCACTTT.

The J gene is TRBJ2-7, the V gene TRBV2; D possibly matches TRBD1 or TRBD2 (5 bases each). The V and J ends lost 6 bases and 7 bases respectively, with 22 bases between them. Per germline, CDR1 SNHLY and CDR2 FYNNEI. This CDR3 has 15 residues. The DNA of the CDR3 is TGTGCCAGCAGCCCAAGGGGTCGGGGCTTTGGAGAGCAGTACTTC. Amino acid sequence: CASSPRGRGFGEQYF.

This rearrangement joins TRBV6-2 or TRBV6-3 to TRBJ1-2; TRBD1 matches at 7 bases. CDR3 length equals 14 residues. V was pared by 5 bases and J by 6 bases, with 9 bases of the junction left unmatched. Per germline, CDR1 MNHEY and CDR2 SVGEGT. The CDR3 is CASSPGTAPHGYTF. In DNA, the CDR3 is TGTGCCAGCAGTCCAGGGACAGCCCCTCATGGCTACACCTTC.

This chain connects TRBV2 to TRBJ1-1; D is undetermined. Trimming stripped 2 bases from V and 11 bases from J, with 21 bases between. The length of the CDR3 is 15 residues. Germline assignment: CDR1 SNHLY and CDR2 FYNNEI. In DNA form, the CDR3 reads TGTGCCAGCAGTGAAAGACTCCGTAGCCGCTTCAGGGCTTTCTTT. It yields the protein CASSERLRSRFRAFF.

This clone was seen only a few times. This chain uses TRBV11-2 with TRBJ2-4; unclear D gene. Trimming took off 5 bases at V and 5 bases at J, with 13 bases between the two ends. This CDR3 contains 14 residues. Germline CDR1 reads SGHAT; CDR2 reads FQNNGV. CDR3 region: CASSRSRVQNIQYF. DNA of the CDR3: TGTGCCAGCAGCCGAAGCCGAGTTCAAAACATTCAGTACTTC.

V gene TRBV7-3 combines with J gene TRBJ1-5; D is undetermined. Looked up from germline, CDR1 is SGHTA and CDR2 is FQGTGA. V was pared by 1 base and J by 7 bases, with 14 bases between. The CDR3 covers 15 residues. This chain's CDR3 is CASSLRSGQQQPQHF. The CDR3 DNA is TGTGCCAGCAGCTTAAGATCAGGCCAGCAGCAGCCCCAGCATTTT.

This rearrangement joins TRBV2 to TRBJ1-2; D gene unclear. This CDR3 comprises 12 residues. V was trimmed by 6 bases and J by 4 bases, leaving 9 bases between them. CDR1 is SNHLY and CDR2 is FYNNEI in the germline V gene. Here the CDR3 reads CASRGVGYGYTF. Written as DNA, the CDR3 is TGTGCCAGCAGGGGAGTCGGCTATGGCTACACCTTC.

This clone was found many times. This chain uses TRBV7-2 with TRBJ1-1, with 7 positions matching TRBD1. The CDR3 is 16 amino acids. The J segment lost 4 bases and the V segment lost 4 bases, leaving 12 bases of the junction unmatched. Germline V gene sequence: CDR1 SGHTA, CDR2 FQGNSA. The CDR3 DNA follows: TGTGCCAGCAGCTCCCAAGGGGGCGCGGTAGGCACTGAAGCTTTCTTT. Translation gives CASSSQGGAVGTEAFF.

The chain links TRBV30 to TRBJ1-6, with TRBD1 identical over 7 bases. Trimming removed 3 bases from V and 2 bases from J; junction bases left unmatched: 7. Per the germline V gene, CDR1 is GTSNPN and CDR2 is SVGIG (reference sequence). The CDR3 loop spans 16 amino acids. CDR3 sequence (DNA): TGTGCCTGGAGGGGGGAGGGGGCCACCTATAATTCACCCCTCCACTTT. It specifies CAWRGEGATYNSPLHF.

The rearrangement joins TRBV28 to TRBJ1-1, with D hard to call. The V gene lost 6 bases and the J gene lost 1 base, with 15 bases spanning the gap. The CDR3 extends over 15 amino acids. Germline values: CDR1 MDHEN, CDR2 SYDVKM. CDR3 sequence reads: CASSPSGLGNTEAFF. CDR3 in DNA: TGTGCCAGCAGCCCCTCTGGTTTGGGGAACACTGAAGCTTTCTTT.

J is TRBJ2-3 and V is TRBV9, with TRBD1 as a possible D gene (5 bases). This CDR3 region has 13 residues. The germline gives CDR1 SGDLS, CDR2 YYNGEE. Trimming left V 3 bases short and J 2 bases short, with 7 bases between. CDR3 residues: CASSATVTDTQYF. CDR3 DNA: TGTGCCAGCAGCGCGACAGTCACAGATACGCAGTATTTT.

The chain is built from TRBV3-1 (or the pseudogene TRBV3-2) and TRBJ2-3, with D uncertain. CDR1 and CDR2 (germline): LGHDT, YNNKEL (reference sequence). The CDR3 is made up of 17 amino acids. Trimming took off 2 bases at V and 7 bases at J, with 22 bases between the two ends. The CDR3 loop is CASSQSLGPTSKYTQYF. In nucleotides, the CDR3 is TGTGCCAGCAGCCAATCCTTGGGTCCGACAAGCAAATATACGCAGTATTTT.

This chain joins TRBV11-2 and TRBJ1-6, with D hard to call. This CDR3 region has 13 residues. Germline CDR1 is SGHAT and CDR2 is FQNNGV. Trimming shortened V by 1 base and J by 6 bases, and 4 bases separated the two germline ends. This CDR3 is CASSLGLNSPLHF. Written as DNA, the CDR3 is TGTGCCAGCAGCTTAGGCCTTAATTCACCCCTCCACTTT.

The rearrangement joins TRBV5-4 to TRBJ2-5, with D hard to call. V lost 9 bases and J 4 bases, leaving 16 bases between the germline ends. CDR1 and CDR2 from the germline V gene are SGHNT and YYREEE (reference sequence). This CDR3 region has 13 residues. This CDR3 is CANSYGLGETQYF. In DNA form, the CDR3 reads TGTGCCAACAGTTACGGGTTGGGAGAGACCCAGTACTTC.

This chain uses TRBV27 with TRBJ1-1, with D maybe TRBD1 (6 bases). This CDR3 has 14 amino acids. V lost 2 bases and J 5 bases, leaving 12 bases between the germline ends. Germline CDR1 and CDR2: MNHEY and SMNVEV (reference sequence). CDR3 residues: CASSLSTGRTEAFF. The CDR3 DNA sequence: TGTGCCAGCAGTTTAAGTACAGGGAGGACTGAAGCTTTCTTT.

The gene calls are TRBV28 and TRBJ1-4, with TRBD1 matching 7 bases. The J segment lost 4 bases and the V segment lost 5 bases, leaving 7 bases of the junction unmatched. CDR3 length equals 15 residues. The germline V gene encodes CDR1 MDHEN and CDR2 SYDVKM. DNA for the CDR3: TGTGCCAGCAGTACCCTTCGACAGGGTAATGAAAAACTGTTTTTT. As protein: CASSTLRQGNEKLFF.

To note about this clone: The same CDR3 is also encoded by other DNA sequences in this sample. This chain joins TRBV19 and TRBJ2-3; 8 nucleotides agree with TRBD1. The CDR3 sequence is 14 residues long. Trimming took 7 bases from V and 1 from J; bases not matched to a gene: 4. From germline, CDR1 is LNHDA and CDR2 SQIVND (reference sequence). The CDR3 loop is CASTTGQGTDTQYF. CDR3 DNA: TGTGCCAGTACCACGGGACAGGGCACAGATACGCAGTATTTT. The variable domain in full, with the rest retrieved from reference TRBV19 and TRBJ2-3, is DGGITQSPKYLFRKEGQNVTLSCEQNLNHDAMYWYRQDPGQGLRLIYYSQIVNDFQKGDIAEGYSVSREKKESFPLTVTSAQKNPTAFYLCASTTGQGTDTQYFGPGTRLTVL.

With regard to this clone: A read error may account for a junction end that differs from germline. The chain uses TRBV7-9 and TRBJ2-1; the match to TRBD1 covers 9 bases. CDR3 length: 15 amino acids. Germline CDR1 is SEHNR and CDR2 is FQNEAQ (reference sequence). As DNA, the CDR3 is TGTGCCAGCAGCCACCGGGACAGGGTCGACAATGAACAGTTCTTC. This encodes CASSHRDRVDNEQFF.

The CDR3 reads CASSRSGSKGDTQYF. CDR3 nucleotides: TGCGCCAGCAGTCGAAGCGGGAGCAAAGGAGATACGCAGTATTTT. This chain connects TRBV5-1 to TRBJ2-3; 8 bases are shared with TRBD2. The CDR3 length is 15 residues. V shed 5 bases and J 5 bases; nucleotides not matched to a gene: 10. Germline CDR1 and CDR2: SGHRS and YFSETQ.

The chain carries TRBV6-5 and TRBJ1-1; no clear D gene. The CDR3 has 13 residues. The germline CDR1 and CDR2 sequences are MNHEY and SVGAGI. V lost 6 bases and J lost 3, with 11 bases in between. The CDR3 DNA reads TGTGCCAGCAGGATTTCCGGGGACACTGAAGCTTTCTTT. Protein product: CASRISGDTEAFF.

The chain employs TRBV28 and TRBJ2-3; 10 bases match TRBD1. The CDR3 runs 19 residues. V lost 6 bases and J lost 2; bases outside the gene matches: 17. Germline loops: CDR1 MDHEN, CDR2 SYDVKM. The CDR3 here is CASRDSHFRQGADTDTQYF. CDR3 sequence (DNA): TGTGCCAGCAGGGACTCTCACTTTCGACAGGGGGCAGACACAGATACGCAGTATTTT.

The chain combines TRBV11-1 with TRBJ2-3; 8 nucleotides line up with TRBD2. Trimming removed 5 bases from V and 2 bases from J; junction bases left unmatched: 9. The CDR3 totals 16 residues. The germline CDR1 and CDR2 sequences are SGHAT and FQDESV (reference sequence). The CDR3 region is CASSPRRGGVTDTQYF. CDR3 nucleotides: TGTGCCAGCAGCCCCCGCCGGGGGGGAGTCACAGATACGCAGTATTTT.

CDR3 sequence: CASSVTGGADTQYF. Written as DNA, the CDR3 is TGTGCCAGCAGCGTCACAGGGGGCGCAGATACGCAGTATTTT. J is TRBJ2-3 and V is TRBV7-8; the match to TRBD1 covers 9 bases. Germline CDR1 is SGHVS and CDR2 is FQNEAQ. The CDR3 has 14 amino acids. The V gene end was trimmed by 5 bases and the J gene end by 4 bases; junction bases not matched to a gene: 4.

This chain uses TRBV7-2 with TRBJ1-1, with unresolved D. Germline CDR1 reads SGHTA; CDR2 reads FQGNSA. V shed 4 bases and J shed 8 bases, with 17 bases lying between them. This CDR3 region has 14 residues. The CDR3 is CASSYNSIPSEAFF. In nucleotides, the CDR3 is TGTGCCAGCAGCTATAACTCCATACCCAGCGAAGCTTTCTTT.